Shown below are 8 T cell receptor beta chains from a single sample sequenced in a study of blood T cell repertoires in COVID-19. Here immunoSEQ multiplex PCR was the method, and the copy in TCRdb shows in-frame clones only, minus some. The sample has 200,000 to 250,000 clones; 86% are singletons. The source material was peripheral blood. These receptors originate from a man aged 55-75 years with acute or convalescent COVID-19.

In regard to this clone: Other DNA sequences of this sample code for an identical CDR3. In DNA, the CDR3 is TGTGCCAGTACTGGGGGGGCAGGTATATACAATGAGCAGTTCTTC. As protein: CASTGGAGIYNEQFF. This chain links TRBV19 with TRBJ2-1; possibly TRBD2 for D (7 bases). The V and J ends lost 7 bases and 4 bases respectively, with 17 bases between them. This CDR3 spans 15 amino acids. Germline V lookup: CDR1 LNHDA, CDR2 SQIVND (reference sequence).

The rearrangement joins TRBV7-3 to TRBJ2-3; TRBD1 agrees at 11 bases. V trimming: 4 bases; J trimming: 3 bases; junction bases outside the gene matches: 3. The CDR3 totals 15 residues. The germline V gene encodes CDR1 SGHTA and CDR2 FQGTGA. The CDR3 region is CASSYGQGATDTQYF. DNA for the CDR3: TGTGCCAGCAGCTATGGACAGGGGGCAACAGATACGCAGTATTTT.

On this clone: Within the sample, other DNA sequences also encode this same CDR3. This chain uses TRBV6-5 with TRBJ1-1; no definite D call. V was clipped by 6 bases and J by 2 bases, with 10 bases between them. Germline-derived CDR1 and CDR2 are MNHEY and SVGAGI. The CDR3 is 13 residues long. The DNA for the CDR3 is TGTGCCAGCAGCCCCCGAGGAAACACTGAAGCTTTCTTT. Translation gives CASSPRGNTEAFF.

This chain joins TRBV4-2 and TRBJ2-1; 8 bases are shared with TRBD1. V lost 0 bases, J lost 9 bases, and 10 bases stayed unmatched. Germline-derived CDR1 and CDR2 are LGHNA and YNFKEQ. The CDR3 loop spans 16 amino acids. This CDR3 is CASSQEAGGFGGEQFF. Written as DNA, the CDR3 is TGTGCCAGCAGCCAAGAGGCAGGGGGCTTCGGGGGTGAGCAGTTCTTC.

The chain uses TRBV11-3 and TRBJ2-2, with D possibly matching TRBD2 (6 bases). V lost 4 bases and J lost 2, with 11 bases in between. The CDR3 is 15 residues long. The germline V gene encodes CDR1 SGHNT and CDR2 YENEEA. The CDR3 DNA is TGTGCCAGCAGCTCAATGGGAGGAAACACCGGGGAGCTGTTTTTT. Its translation is CASSSMGGNTGELFF.

The chain couples TRBV7-9 to TRBJ1-4, with 7 bases identical to TRBD1. This CDR3 comprises 18 residues. V dropped 2 bases and J dropped 0; count of bases not matched to a gene: 9. Germline CDR1 SEHNR, CDR2 FQNEAQ (reference sequence). The CDR3 coding sequence is TGTGCCAGCAGCTTACTTGGCAGGGGGGTTACAACTAATGAAAAACTGTTTTTT. Its translation is CASSLLGRGVTTNEKLFF. The variable domain in full, completed from reference TRBV7-9 and TRBJ1-4, reads DTGVSQNPRHKITKRGQNVTFRCDPISEHNRLYWYRQTLGQGPEFLTYFQNEAQLEKSRLLSDRFSAERPKGSFSTLEIQRTEQGDSAMYLCASSLLGRGVTTNEKLFFGSGTQLSVL.

This clone was counted a single time. The CDR3 protein is CASSLDSEQGHEQYF. The CDR3 DNA reads TGTGCCAGCAGCTTAGATTCGGAACAGGGCCACGAGCAGTACTTC. This chain links TRBV11-3 with TRBJ2-7; D might be TRBD1 (6 bases). The length of the CDR3 is 15 residues. Per the germline V gene, CDR1 is SGHNT and CDR2 is YENEEA. The V gene lost 0 bases and the J gene lost 5 bases, with 14 bases spanning the gap.

The genes are TRBV28 and TRBJ1-5; no clear D. The CDR3 contains 14 residues. CDR1 MDHEN and CDR2 SYDVKM come from the germline V gene. Trimming stripped 10 bases from V and 4 bases from J, with 17 bases between. The CDR3 sequence: CATAGQAPNQPQHF. CDR3 DNA: TGTGCCACCGCCGGCCAGGCCCCAAATCAGCCCCAGCATTTT.